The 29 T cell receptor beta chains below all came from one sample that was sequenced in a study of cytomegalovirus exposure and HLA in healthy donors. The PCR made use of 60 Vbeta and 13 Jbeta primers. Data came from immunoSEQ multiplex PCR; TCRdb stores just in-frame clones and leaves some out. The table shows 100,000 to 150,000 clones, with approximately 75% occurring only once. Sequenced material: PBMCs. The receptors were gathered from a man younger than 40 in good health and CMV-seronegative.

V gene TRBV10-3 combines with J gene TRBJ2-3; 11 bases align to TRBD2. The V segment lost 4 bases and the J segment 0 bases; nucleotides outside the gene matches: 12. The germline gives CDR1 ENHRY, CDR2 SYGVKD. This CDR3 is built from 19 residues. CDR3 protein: CAISGLAGGSSSSTDTQYF. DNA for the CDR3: TGTGCCATCAGTGGCCTAGCGGGGGGCTCCTCTTCTAGCACAGATACGCAGTATTTT.

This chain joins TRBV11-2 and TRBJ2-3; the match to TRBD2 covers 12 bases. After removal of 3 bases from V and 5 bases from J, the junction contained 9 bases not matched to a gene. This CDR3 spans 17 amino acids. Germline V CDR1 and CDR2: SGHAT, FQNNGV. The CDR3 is CASSFTLAGGRGDTQYF. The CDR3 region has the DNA TGTGCCAGCAGCTTCACTCTAGCGGGGGGGCGGGGAGATACGCAGTATTTT.

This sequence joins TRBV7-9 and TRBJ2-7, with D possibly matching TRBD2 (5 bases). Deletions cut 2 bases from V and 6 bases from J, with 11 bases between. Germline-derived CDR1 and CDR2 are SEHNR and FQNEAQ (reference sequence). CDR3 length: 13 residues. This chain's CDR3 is CASSLTPGFEQYF. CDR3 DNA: TGTGCCAGCAGCTTAACCCCGGGGTTCGAGCAGTACTTC.

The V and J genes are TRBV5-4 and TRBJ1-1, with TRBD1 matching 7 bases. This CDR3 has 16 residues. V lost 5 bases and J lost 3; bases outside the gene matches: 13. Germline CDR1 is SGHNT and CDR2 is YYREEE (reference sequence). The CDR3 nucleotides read TGTGCCAGCAGACCGGGACGACAGGGACGAGACACTGAAGCTTTCTTT. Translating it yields CASRPGRQGRDTEAFF.

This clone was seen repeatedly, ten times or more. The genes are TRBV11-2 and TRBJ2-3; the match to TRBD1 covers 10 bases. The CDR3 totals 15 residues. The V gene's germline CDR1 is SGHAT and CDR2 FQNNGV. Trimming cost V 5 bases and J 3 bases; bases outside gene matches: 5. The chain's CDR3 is CASSPGTGETDTQYF. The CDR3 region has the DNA TGTGCCAGCAGCCCGGGGACAGGGGAGACAGATACGCAGTATTTT.

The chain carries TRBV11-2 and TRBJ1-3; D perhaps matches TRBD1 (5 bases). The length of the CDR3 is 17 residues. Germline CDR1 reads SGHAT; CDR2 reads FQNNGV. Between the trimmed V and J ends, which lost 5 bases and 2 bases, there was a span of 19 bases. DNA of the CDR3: TGTGCCAGCAGCCTAGGACCTTACTCAGGGACTGGAAACACCATATATTTT. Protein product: CASSLGPYSGTGNTIYF.

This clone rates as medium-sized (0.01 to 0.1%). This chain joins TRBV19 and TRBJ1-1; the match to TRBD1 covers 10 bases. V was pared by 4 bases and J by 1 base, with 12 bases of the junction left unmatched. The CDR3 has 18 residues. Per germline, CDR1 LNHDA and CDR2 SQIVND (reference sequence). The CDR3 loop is CASSTTRDRGEGNTEAFF. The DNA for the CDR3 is TGTGCCAGTAGTACCACCCGGGACAGGGGTGAGGGGAACACTGAAGCTTTCTTT.

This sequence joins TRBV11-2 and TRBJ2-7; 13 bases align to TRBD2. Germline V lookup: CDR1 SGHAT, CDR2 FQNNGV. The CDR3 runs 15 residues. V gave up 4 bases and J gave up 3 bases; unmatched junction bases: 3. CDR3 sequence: CASSWTSGGNYEQYF. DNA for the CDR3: TGTGCCAGCAGCTGGACTAGCGGGGGAAACTACGAGCAGTACTTC.

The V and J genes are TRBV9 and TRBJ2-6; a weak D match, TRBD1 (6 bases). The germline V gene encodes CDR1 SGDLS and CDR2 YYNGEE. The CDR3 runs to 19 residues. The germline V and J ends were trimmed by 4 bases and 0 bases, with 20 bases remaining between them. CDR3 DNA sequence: TGTGCCAGCAGCCCCCGGGGACACCTATCGCGCTCTGGGGCCAACGTCCTGACTTTC. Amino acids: CASSPRGHLSRSGANVLTF.

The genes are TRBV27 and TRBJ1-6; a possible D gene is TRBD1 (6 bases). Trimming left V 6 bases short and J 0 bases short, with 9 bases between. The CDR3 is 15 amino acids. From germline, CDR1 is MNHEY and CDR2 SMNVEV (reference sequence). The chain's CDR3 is CASSPRGSYNSPLHF. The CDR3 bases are TGTGCCAGCAGCCCCAGGGGCTCCTATAATTCACCCCTCCACTTT.

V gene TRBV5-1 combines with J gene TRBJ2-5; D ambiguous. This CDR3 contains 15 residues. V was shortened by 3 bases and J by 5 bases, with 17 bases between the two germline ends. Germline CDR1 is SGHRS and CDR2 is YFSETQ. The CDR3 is CASSSDLVLYETQYF. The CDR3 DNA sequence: TGCGCCAGCAGCTCCGATCTAGTTTTGTACGAGACCCAGTACTTC.

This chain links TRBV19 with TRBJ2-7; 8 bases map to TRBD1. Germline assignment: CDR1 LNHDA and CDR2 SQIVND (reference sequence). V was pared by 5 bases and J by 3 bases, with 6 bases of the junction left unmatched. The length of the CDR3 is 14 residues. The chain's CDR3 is CASSASGTGYEQYF. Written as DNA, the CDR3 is TGTGCCAGTAGTGCCAGTGGGACAGGCTACGAGCAGTACTTC.

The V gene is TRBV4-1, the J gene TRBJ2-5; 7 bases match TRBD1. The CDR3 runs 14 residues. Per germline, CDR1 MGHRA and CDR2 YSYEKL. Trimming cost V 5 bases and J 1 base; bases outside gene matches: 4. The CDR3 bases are TGCGCCAGCAGCATGGACAGGTTCCAAGAGACCCAGTACTTC. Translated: CASSMDRFQETQYF.

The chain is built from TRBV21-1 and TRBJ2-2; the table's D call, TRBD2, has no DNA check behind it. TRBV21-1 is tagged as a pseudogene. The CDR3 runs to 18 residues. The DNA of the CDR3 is TGTGCCAGCAGCAAAGACTGTGCGGGCACGCAGAACACCGGGGAGCTGTTTTTT. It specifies CASSKDCAGTQNTGELFF.

CDR3 protein: CASSVAGAQYGYTF. In nucleotides, the CDR3 is TGTGCCAGCAGTGTGGCAGGGGCCCAGTATGGCTACACCTTC. The V and J genes are TRBV25-1 and TRBJ1-2; a weak D match, TRBD1 (6 bases). Trimming took off 4 bases at V and 5 bases at J, with 14 bases between the two ends. CDR1 MGHDK and CDR2 SYGVNS come from the germline V gene. CDR3 length equals 14 residues.

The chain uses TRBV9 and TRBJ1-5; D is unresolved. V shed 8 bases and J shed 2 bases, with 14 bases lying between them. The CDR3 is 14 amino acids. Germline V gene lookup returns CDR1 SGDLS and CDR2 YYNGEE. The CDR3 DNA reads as TGTGCCAGGCGACTGGTAGAGGGCAATCAGCCCCAGCATTTT. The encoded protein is CARRLVEGNQPQHF. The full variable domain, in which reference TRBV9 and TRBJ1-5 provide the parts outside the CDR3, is DSGVTQTPKHLITATGQRVTLRCSPRSGDLSVYWYQQSLDQGLQFLIQYYNGEERAKGNILERFSAQQFPDLHSELNLSSLELGDSALYFCARRLVEGNQPQHFGDGTRLSIL.

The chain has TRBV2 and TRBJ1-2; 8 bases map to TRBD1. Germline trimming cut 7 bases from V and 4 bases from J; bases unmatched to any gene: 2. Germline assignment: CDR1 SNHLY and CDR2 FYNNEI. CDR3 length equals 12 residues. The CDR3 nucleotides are TGTGCCAGCACAACAGGGGGCTATGGCTACACCTTC. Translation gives CASTTGGYGYTF.

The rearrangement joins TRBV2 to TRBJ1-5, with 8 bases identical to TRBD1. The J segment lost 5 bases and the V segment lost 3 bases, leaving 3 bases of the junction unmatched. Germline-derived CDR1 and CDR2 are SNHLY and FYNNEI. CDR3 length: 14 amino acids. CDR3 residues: CASSDGQGHQPQHF. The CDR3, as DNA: TGTGCCAGCAGTGATGGACAGGGCCATCAGCCCCAGCATTTT.

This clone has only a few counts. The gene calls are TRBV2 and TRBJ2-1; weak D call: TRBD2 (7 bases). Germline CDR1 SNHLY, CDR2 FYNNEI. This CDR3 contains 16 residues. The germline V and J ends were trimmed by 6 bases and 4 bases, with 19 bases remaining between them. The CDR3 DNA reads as TGTGCCAGCAGGGAGGGCGGGGGCCCGGTGTACAATGAGCAGTTCTTC. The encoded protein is CASREGGGPVYNEQFF.

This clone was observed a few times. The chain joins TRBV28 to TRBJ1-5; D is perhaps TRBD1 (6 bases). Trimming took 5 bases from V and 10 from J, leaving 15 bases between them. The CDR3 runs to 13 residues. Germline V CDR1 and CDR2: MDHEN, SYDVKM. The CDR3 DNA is TGTGCCAGCAGTACAGGGAGGGTTCTACCCCAGCATTTT. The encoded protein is CASSTGRVLPQHF.

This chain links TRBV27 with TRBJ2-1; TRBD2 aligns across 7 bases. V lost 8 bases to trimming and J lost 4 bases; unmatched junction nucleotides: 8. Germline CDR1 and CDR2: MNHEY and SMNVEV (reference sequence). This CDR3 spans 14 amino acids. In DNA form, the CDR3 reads TGTGCCAGCGGCCAAGCGGGGAAGTACAATGAGCAGTTCTTC. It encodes CASGQAGKYNEQFF.

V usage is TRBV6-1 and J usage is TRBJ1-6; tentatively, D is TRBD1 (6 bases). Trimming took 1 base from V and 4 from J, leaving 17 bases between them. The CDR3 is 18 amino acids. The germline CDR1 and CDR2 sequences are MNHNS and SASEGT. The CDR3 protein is CASSEETKDSIYNSPLHF. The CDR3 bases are TGTGCCAGCAGTGAAGAAACAAAGGACAGCATTTATAATTCACCCCTCCACTTT.

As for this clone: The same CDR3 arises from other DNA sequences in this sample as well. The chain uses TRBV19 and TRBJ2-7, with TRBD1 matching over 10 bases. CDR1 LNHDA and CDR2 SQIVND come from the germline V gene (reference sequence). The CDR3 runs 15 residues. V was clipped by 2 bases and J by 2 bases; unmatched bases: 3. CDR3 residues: CASSISGQGAYEQYF. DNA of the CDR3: TGTGCCAGTAGTATATCTGGACAGGGGGCCTACGAGCAGTACTTC.

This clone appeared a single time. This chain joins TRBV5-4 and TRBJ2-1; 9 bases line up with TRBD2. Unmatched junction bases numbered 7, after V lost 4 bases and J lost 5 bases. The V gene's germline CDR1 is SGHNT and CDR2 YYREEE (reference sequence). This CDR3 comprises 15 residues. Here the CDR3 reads CASSLPLAGNNEQFF. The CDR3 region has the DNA TGTGCCAGCAGCCTACCACTAGCGGGTAACAATGAGCAGTTCTTC.

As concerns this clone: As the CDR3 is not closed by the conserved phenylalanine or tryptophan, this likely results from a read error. CDR3 nucleotide sequence: TGCGCCAGCAGCTTTTCTCCCGGGGAGAACACTGAAGCTTTCCTT. Protein: CASSFSPGENTEAFL. The chain employs TRBV5-1 and TRBJ1-1; no definite D call. CDR3 length: 15 residues. V lost 2 bases to trimming and J lost 1 base, with 12 bases between them. Germline V gives CDR1 SGHRS, CDR2 YFSETQ.

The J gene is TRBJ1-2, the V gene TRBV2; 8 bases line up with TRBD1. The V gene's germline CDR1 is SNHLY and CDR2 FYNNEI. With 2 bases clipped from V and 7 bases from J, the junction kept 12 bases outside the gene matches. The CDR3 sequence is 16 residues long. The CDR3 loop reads CASSEPRDRGEVGYTF. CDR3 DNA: TGTGCCAGCAGTGAACCCCGAGACAGGGGTGAGGTTGGCTACACCTTC.

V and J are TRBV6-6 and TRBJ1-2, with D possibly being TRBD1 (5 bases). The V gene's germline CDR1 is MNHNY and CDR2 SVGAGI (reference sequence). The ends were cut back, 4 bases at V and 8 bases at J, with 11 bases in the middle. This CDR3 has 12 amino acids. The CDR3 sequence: CASSLQVIGYTF. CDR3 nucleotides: TGTGCCAGCAGTTTACAGGTTATCGGCTACACCTTC.

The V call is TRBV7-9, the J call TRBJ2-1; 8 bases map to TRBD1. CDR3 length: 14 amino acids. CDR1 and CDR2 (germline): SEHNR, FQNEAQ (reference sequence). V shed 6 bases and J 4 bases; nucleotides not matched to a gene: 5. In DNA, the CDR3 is TGTGCCAGCAGGACCGGGACAGGATACAATGAGCAGTTCTTC. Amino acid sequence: CASRTGTGYNEQFF.

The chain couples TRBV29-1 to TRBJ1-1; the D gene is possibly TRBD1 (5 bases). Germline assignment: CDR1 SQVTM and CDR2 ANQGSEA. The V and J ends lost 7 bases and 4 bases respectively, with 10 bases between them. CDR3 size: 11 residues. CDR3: CSAETATEAFF. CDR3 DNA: TGCAGCGCTGAGACAGCCACTGAAGCTTTCTTT.